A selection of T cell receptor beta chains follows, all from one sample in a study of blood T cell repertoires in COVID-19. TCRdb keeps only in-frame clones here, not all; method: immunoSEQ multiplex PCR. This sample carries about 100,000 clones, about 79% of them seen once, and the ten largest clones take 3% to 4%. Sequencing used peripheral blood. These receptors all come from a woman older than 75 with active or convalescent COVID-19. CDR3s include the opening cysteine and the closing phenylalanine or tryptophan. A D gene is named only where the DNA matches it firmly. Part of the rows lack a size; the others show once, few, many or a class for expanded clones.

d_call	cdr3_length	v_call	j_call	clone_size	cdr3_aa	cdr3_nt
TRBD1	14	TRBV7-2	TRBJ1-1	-	CASSLHGQGTEAFF	TGTGCCAGCAGCTTACATGGACAGGGCACTGAAGCTTTCTTT
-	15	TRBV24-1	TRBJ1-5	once	CATSDTSEGNQPQHF	TGTGCCACCAGTGATACATCGGAGGGCAATCAGCCCCAGCATTTT
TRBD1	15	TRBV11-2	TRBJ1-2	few	CASSLEGTGSYGYTF	TGTGCCAGCAGCTTAGAGGGGACAGGGTCCTATGGCTACACCTTC
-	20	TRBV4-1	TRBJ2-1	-	CASSQDKVQGLTYSYNEQFF	TGCGCCAGCAGCCAAGATAAGGTTCAGGGGTTGACTTACTCCTACAATGAGCAGTTCTTC
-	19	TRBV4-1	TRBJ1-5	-	CASSQDGGARARSNQPQHF	TGCGCCAGCAGCCAAGATGGGGGGGCCAGGGCGCGGAGCAATCAGCCCCAGCATTTT
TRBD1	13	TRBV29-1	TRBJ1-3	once	CSAQGATGNTIYF	TGCAGCGCGCAGGGGGCTACTGGAAACACCATATATTTT
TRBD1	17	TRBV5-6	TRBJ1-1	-	CASSLGSGQGMNTEAFF	TGTGCCAGCAGCTTGGGATCGGGACAGGGAATGAACACTGAAGCTTTCTTT
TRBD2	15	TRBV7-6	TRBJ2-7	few	CASSQTSGSSYEQYF	TGTGCCAGCAGCCAGACGAGCGGGAGCTCCTACGAGCAGTACTTC
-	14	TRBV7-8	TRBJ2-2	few	CASSPTGNTGELFF	TGTGCCAGCAGCCCCACGGGGAACACCGGGGAGCTGTTTTTT
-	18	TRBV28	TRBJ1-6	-	CASTSPGQARGDNSPLHF	TGTGCCAGCACCTCTCCGGGACAAGCCCGCGGAGATAATTCACCCCTCCACTTT
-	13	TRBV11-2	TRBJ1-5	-	CASSLDSLQPQHF	TGTGCCAGCAGCTTAGACAGTCTTCAGCCCCAGCATTTT
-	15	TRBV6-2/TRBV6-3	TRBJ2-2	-	CASSPQTRNTGELFF	TGTGCCAGCAGCCCACAGACCCGAAACACCGGGGAGCTGTTTTTT
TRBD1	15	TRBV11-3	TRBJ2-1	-	CASSAYRDSYNEQFF	TGTGCCAGCAGCGCCTACCGGGACAGCTACAATGAGCAGTTCTTC
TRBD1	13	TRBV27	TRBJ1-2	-	CASSLGTGFGYTF	TGTGCCAGCAGTTTAGGGACAGGGTTCGGCTACACCTTC
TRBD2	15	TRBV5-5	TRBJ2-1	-	CASSLDGLAIGEQFF	TGTGCCAGCAGCTTGGATGGACTAGCGATTGGCGAGCAGTTCTTC
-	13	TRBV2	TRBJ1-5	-	CASTIRGHQPQHF	TGTGCCAGCACGATCAGGGGCCATCAGCCCCAGCATTTT
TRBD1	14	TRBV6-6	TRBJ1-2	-	CASSHRDRNYGYTF	TGTGCCAGCAGTCACCGGGACAGAAACTATGGCTACACCTTC
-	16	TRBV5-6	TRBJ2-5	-	CASSLARVSAQETQYF	TGTGCCAGCAGCTTGGCCAGGGTATCGGCCCAAGAGACCCAGTACTTC
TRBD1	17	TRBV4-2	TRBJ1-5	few	CASSQVAGGDFPKPQHF	TGTGCCAGCAGCCAAGTAGCAGGGGGCGATTTTCCTAAGCCCCAGCATTTT
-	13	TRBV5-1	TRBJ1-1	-	CASRVDTVTEAFF	TGCGCCAGCAGGGTGGACACTGTGACCGAAGCTTTCTTT
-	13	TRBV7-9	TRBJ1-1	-	CASLDRIGTEAFF	TGTGCCAGCCTGGACAGAATCGGAACTGAAGCTTTCTTT
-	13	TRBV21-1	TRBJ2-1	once	CASPLARKNEQFF	TGTGCCAGCCCTCTCGCCAGGAAGAATGAGCAGTTCTTC
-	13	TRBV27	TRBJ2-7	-	CASSFAAGREQYF	TGTGCCAGCAGTTTCGCGGCTGGGAGGGAGCAGTACTTC
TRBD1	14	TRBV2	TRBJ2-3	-	CASSQQGPSDTQYF	TGTGCCAGTTCTCAACAGGGGCCATCAGATACGCAGTATTTT
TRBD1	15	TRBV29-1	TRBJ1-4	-	CSVARTGQGNEKLFF	TGCAGCGTCGCGAGGACGGGACAGGGGAATGAAAAACTGTTTTTT
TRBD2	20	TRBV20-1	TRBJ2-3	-	CSARVGRTSGTSPHTDTQYF	TGCAGTGCTCGTGTAGGTCGGACTAGCGGGACCTCGCCACACACAGATACGCAGTATTTT
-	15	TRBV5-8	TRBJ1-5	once	CASSLVLGDNQPQHF	TGTGCCAGCAGCTTGGTGTTAGGAGACAATCAGCCCCAGCATTTT
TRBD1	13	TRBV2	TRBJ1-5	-	CASSGTGTQPQHF	TGTGCCAGCAGTGGGACAGGGACTCAGCCCCAGCATTTT
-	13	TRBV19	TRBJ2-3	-	CASKPRVADTQYF	TGTGCCAGTAAGCCGCGGGTCGCAGATACGCAGTATTTT
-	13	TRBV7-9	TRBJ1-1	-	CASSLAEGTEAFF	TGTGCCAGCAGCTTAGCGGAGGGGACTGAAGCTTTCTTT
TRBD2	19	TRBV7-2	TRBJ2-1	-	CASNQKTLAGGPSYNEQFF	TGTGCCAGCAACCAAAAGACCCTAGCGGGAGGGCCCTCCTACAATGAGCAGTTCTTC
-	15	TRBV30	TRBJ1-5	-	CAWSAKGGSNQPQHF	TGTGCCTGGAGTGCAAAGGGGGGGAGCAATCAGCCCCAGCATTTT
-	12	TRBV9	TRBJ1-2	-	CASSEQGGRYTF	TGTGCCAGCAGCGAACAAGGTGGGCGCTACACCTTC
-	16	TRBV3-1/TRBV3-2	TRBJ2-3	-	CASSPGSPGTQLTQYF	TGTGCCAGCAGCCCAGGGTCCCCCGGGACACAGTTAACGCAGTATTTT
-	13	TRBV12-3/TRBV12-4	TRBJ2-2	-	CASRNEGTGELFF	TGTGCCTCGCGCAATGAGGGCACCGGGGAGCTGTTTTTT
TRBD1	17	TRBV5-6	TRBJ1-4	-	CASSSVPGQGINEKLFF	TGTGCCAGCAGTTCTGTCCCGGGACAGGGGATAAATGAAAAACTGTTTTTT
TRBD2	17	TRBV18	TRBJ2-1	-	CASSPIGSSGSTDEQFF	TGTGCCAGCTCACCAATAGGGTCTAGCGGGAGTACGGATGAGCAGTTCTTC
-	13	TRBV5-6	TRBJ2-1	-	CASSFGRNNEQFF	TGTGCCAGCAGCTTCGGTCGTAACAATGAGCAGTTCTTC
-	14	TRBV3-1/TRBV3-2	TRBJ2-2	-	CASSLGDPRGKLFF	TGTGCCAGCAGCCTCGGGGACCCCCGGGGGAAGCTGTTTTTT
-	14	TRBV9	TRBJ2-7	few	CASSVEQGGYEQYF	TGTGCCAGCAGCGTAGAGCAGGGAGGCTACGAGCAGTACTTC
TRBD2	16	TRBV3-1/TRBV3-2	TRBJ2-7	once	CASSRSSGSFPYEQYF	TGTGCCAGCAGCCGGAGTAGCGGGAGCTTCCCCTACGAGCAGTACTTC
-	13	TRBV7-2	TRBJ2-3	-	CASSLAPTDTQYF	TGTGCCAGCAGCTTAGCCCCGACAGATACGCAGTATTTT
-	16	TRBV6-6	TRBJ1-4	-	CASSWRQTSTNEKLFF	TGTGCCAGCAGTTGGAGACAGACCTCAACTAATGAAAAACTGTTTTTT
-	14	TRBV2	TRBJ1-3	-	CASSDSGAGNTIYF	TGTGCCAGCAGTGACTCGGGAGCTGGAAACACCATATATTTT
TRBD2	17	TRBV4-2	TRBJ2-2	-	CASSHQGGNYATGELFF	TGTGCCAGCAGCCATCAGGGAGGGAATTATGCGACCGGGGAGCTGTTTTTT
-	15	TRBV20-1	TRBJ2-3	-	CSASTRQGPTDTQYF	TGCAGTGCTAGTACTCGGCAGGGGCCCACAGATACGCAGTATTTT